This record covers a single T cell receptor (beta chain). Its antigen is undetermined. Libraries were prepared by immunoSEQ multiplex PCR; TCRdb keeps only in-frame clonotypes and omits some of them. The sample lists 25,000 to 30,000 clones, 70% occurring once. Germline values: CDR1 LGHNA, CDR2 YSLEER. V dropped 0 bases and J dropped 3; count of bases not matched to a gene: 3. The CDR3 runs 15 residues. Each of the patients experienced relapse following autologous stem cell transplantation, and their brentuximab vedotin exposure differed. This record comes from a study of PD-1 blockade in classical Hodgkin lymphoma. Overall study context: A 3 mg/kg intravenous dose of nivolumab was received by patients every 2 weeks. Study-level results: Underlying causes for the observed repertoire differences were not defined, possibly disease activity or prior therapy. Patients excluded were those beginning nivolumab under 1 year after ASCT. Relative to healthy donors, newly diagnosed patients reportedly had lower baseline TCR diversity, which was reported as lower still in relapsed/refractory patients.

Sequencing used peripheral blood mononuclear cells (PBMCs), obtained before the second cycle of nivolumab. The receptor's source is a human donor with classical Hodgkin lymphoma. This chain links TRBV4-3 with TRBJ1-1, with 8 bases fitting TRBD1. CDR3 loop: CASSQDYRGDTEAFF. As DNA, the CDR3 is TGCGCCAGCAGCCAAGATTACAGGGGGGACACTGAAGCTTTCTTT.